The clone carrying this T cell receptor beta chain was counted between two and nine times. Its cognate antigen is unknown. Other DNA sequences in this sample translate to the same CDR3. This sample was taken from a study of cytomegalovirus exposure and HLA in healthy donors. Notes on the study in general: A few CMV-associated chains proved CMV antigen-specific in vitro. Later analysis showed most CMV-associated TCR beta chains appearing HLA-restricted.

Germline assignment: CDR1 MDHEN and CDR2 SYDVKM. The CDR3 spans 11 residues. Trimming left V 5 bases short and J 12 bases short, with 14 bases between. 60 Vbeta and 13 Jbeta primers were used in PCR. Measured with immunoSEQ multiplex PCR; TCRdb has only the in-frame clones, and not every one. The sample gives 89,000 or so clones, around 72% of which show up once; 9.5% to 13% is in the top ten. The source material was PBMCs. This chain joins TRBV28 and TRBJ2-7; the D gene is possibly TRBD1 (5 bases). The TCR was taken from a man aged 18 to 29 in good health and CMV-seropositive. CDR3 coding DNA: TGTGCCAGCAGTCACCGACAGAAGTGGTACTTC. This translates into CASSHRQKWYF.